One T cell receptor beta chain is described in this entry. What it binds is not known. The entry originates in a study of CD8+ T cells in alopecia areata. Overall study findings and caveats: Researchers report lesional scalp, most notably alopecia totalis/universalis, outstripped normal scalp in clonality.

RNA was isolated and reverse transcribed to cDNA, the sequencing template. The method was immunoSEQ multiplex PCR; TCRdb's version includes in-frame clones alone and lacks a portion of them. The data hold approximately 140,000 clones, with about nine tenths observed a single time. Germline V lookup: CDR1 SGHAT, CDR2 FQNNGV. Trimming stripped 4 bases from V and 4 bases from J, with 14 bases between. This CDR3 spans 14 amino acids. This clonotype was sampled from a human donor with alopecia areata. This specimen was CD8+ T cells sorted from blood, taken at week 0. This rearrangement joins TRBV11-2 to TRBJ2-7, with TRBD2 as a possible D gene (6 bases). The CDR3 sequence is CASSSHAGFYEQYF. CDR3 DNA sequence: TGTGCCAGCAGCTCCCATGCGGGATTTTACGAGCAGTACTTC.